In this sample, the clone carrying this T cell receptor (beta chain) turned up a few times. The V gene lost 5 bases and the J gene lost 0 bases, with 11 bases spanning the gap. The CDR3 sequence is 15 residues long. CDR1 and CDR2 from the germline V gene are SEHNR and FQNEAQ (reference sequence). TCRdb reprocessed the 5' RACE reads via MiXCR and lists one record per CDR3 protein. This sample has some 570,000 distinct CDR3 sequences; 20% to 25% occur once, and the top ten carry approximately 0.5%. The record originates from a study of identical twins. The same data also contributed to another study, on yellow fever vaccine responses in identical twins.

The chain combines TRBV7-9 with TRBJ1-3; D perhaps matches TRBD1 (5 bases). The clonotype comes from a woman aged 18-30 years in good health. Material: CD4+ T cells sorted from blood. CDR3 loop: CASSPGLLSGNTIYF. The CDR3 nucleotides read TGTGCCAGCAGCCCGGGACTGCTCTCTGGAAACACCATATATTTT.